This TCR beta chain originates from a study of CD8 T cells in ankylosing spondylitis. Study results and limitations: In reactive arthritis synovial fluid and blood, some motif variants had been reported before. Researchers report that disease-linked clones proved CD8+ and relatively rare in peripheral blood. Seemingly distinctive of ankylosing spondylitis blood was a TCR beta motif formed by eight highly homologous variants.

Making use of molecular barcodes, quantitative 5'-RACE generated TCR beta libraries. TCRdb ran MiXCR on the 5' RACE reads and lists one entry per CDR3 protein. The table lists roughly 250,000 distinct CDR3 sequences, approximately 9% of them singletons. The germline CDR1 and CDR2 sequences are SGHTA and FQGNSA. The length of the CDR3 is 12 residues. The V end lost 1 base, the J end lost 11 bases, and 11 bases lay between the germline ends. The sample holds many counts of this clonotype. Its antigen is as yet unknown. The material sequenced was blood, either unsorted or a sorted T cell fraction (not recorded which). The clonotype was recovered from a male donor with ankylosing spondylitis or in good health (not recorded which). The gene calls are TRBV7-2 and TRBJ1-1; no clear D gene. The CDR3 is CASSLVVGDAFF. The DNA of the CDR3 is TGTGCCAGCAGCTTAGTCGTGGGCGACGCTTTCTTT.